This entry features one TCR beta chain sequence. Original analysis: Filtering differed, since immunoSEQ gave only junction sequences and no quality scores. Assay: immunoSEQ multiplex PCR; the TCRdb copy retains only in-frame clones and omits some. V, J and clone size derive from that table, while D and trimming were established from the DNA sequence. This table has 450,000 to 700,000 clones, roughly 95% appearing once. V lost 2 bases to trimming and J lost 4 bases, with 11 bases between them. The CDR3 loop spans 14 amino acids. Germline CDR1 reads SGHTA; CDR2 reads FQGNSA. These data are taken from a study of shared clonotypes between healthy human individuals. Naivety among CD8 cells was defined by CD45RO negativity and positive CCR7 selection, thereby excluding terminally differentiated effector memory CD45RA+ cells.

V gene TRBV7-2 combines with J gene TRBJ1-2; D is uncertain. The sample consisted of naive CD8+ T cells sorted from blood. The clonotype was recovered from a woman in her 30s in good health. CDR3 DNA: TGTGCCAGCAGCTTAAGAGGGATCGGCTATGGCTACACCTTC. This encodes CASSLRGIGYGYTF.